Listed below are T cell receptor beta chains from one sample, sequenced in a study of blood T cell repertoires in COVID-19. The table came from immunoSEQ multiplex PCR; TCRdb's copy has only in-frame clones and leaves some out. The sample yields about 190,000 clones, more than 70% seen once. The sample taken for sequencing was peripheral blood. Receptors were obtained from a woman in her thirties or forties who had recovered from COVID-19. Both conserved end residues are part of each CDR3. The D gene is left open where the match is weak. Clone size, where shown, is once, few, many, or a class for clones that have expanded.

-	TRBJ2-5	TRBV6-2/TRBV6-3	-	TGTGCCAGCAGTTCCAAGCGGATCCAAGAGACCCAGTACTTC	CASSSKRIQETQYF
TRBD2	TRBJ2-7	TRBV15	-	TGTGCCACCAGCAGAGGCTCGGCGGGAGAGATCTACGAGCAGTACTTC	CATSRGSAGEIYEQYF
TRBD2	TRBJ2-1	TRBV5-1	-	TGCGCCAGCAGCTTGTCCCTAGCGGGAGAGGGTGAGCAGTTCTTC	CASSLSLAGEGEQFF
TRBD2	TRBJ2-7	TRBV2	-	TGTGCCAGCAGCCCACCACTAGCGGGAGGGCCCTACGAGCAGTACTTC	CASSPPLAGGPYEQYF
TRBD1	TRBJ1-2	TRBV15	-	TGTGCCACCAGCAGGGACAGGGTACCTAACTATGGCTACACCTTC	CATSRDRVPNYGYTF
TRBD2	TRBJ2-1	TRBV5-6	-	TGTGCCAGCAGCTTGGACCCGACTAGCGGGAAATACAATGAGCAGTTCTTC	CASSLDPTSGKYNEQFF
-	TRBJ1-1	TRBV30	-	TGTGCCGGGAGGGGCCTGAACACTGAAGCTTTCTTT	CAGRGLNTEAFF
-	TRBJ2-7	TRBV29-1	-	TGCAGCGTTGGTGTTTTACTGGGGAGGTCGTCCGAGCAGTACTTC	CSVGVLLGRSSEQYF
-	TRBJ1-4	TRBV7-9	-	TGTGCCAGCAGCTTCACAGGTCTGGAAAAACTGTTTTTT	CASSFTGLEKLFF
TRBD1	TRBJ1-1	TRBV30	-	TGTGCCTGGAGTTCCTCGACAGGGATGAATGAAGCTTTCTTT	CAWSSSTGMNEAFF
TRBD1	TRBJ1-1	TRBV2	-	TGTGCCAGCAGTGGACAGGGTCGGACTGAAGCTTTCTTT	CASSGQGRTEAFF
-	TRBJ1-2	TRBV4-1	once	TGCGCCAGCAGCCAGGATCCAGGATCCCTGTTCTATGGCTACACCTTC	CASSQDPGSLFYGYTF
TRBD1	TRBJ1-1	TRBV10-1	once	TGCGCCATCACAGGGGGGAACACTGAAGCTTTCTTT	CAITGGNTEAFF
TRBD2	TRBJ2-2	TRBV30	-	TGTGCCTTGGGACTAGCGGGATCTGGGGAGCTGTTTTTT	CALGLAGSGELFF
TRBD1	TRBJ2-7	TRBV3-1/TRBV3-2	once	TGTGCCAGCAGCCCGGGGACAGGGGGTACCTACGAGCAGTACTTC	CASSPGTGGTYEQYF
TRBD1	TRBJ2-3	TRBV3-1/TRBV3-2	-	TGTGCCAGCAGCCAAGATCCCAGGGGGGATACGCAGTATTTT	CASSQDPRGDTQYF
-	TRBJ2-1	TRBV19	once	TGTGCCAGTAGTATCGGCAATGAGCAGTTCTTC	CASSIGNEQFF
TRBD1	TRBJ2-1	TRBV2	-	TGTGCCAGCAGTCGGACAGGGGAAGGCTACAATGAGCAGTTCTTC	CASSRTGEGYNEQFF
-	TRBJ1-5	TRBV30	few	TGTGCCTGGTCCTTAACAGGGCACGGCAATCAGCCCCAGCATTTT	CAWSLTGHGNQPQHF
TRBD1	TRBJ2-5	TRBV29-1	-	TGCAGCGTTGAAGATATCGGACAGGGGGGTATGGAGACCCAGTACTTC	CSVEDIGQGGMETQYF
TRBD1	TRBJ1-5	TRBV29-1	-	TGCTCCATGGGACAGTTCAATCAGCCCCAGCATTTT	CSMGQFNQPQHF
TRBD2	TRBJ2-1	TRBV5-4	-	TGTGCCAGCAGCTTGGGCGGGAGCTCCTACAATGAGCAGTTCTTC	CASSLGGSSYNEQFF
-	TRBJ1-5	TRBV6-2/TRBV6-3	-	TGTGCCAGCAGTCACGAGTCGGGGGGAGGAGGCAATCAGCCCCAGCATTTT	CASSHESGGGGNQPQHF
-	TRBJ2-7	TRBV5-8	once	TGTGCCAGCAGAGGCAGGGGTTTGGGATCCTACGAGCAGTACTTC	CASRGRGLGSYEQYF